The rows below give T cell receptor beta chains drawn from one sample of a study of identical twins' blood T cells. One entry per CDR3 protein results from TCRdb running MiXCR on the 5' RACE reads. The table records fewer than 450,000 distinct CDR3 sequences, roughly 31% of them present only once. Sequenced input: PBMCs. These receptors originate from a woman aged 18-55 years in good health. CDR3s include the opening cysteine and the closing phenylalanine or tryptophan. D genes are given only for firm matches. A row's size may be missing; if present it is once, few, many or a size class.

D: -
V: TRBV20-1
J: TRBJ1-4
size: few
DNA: TGCAGTGCTAGTACCTCGGAGACAGGCGACGAAAAACTGTTTTTT
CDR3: CSASTSETGDEKLFF

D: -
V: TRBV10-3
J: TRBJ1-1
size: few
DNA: TGTGCCATCAGTGAGTCAATTGAATCGGCTGAAGCTTTCTTT
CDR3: CAISESIESAEAFF

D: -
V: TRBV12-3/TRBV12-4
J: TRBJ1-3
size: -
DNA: TGTGCCAGCAGTTTAACCCGATTCTCTGGAAACACCATATATTTT
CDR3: CASSLTRFSGNTIYF

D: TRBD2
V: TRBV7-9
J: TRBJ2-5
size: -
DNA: TGTGCCACCGAGGGGACTAGCGGAACTTACCAAGAGACCCAGTACTTC
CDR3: CATEGTSGTYQETQYF

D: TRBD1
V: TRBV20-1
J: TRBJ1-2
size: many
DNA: TGCAGTGCTAGCCGGGGACAGGGGGCTTCCTATGGCTACACCTTC
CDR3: CSASRGQGASYGYTF

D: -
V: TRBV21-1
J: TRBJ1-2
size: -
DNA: TGTGCCAGCAGCAAGGGGGGGCGAGGAAACTATGGCTACACCTTC
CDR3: CASSKGGRGNYGYTF

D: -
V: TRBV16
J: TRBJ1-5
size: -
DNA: TGTGCCAGTAGCCAAGCCAATCAGCCCCAGCATTTT
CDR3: CASSQANQPQHF

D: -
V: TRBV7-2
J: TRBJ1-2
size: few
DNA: TGTGCCAGCAGCTTTATAACAACCGGCTACACCTTC
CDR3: CASSFITTGYTF

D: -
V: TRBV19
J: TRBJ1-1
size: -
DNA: TGTGCCAGTAGTATCCCAACTAGGGCCGAAGCTTTCTTT
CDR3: CASSIPTRAEAFF

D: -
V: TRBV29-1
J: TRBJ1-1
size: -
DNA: TGCAGCGTTGTTTGGGGCTCGAACACTGAAGCTTTCTTT
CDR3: CSVVWGSNTEAFF

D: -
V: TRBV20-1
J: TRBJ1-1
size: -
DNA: TGCAGTGCTAGAGTTTCCCCACGGGGCACTGAAGCTTTCTTT
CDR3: CSARVSPRGTEAFF

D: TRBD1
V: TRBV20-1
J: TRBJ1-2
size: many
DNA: TGCAGTGCTACACCAGGACAGGGTGCATCCTATGGCTACACCTTC
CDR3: CSATPGQGASYGYTF

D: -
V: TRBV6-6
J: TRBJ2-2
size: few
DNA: TGTGAGTGTCGGGGCCGGAACACCGGGGAGCTGTTTTTT
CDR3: CECRGRNTGELFF

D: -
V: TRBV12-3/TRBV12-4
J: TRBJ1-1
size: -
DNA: TGTGCCAGCAGTGATCCCGGGGGTCGGGTGAACACTGAATCTTTCTTT
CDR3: CASSDPGGRVNTESFF

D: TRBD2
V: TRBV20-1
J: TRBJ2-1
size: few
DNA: TGCAGTGCCCCACCCTCTAGCGGGAGATCCTACAATGAGCAGTTCTTC
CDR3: CSAPPSSGRSYNEQFF

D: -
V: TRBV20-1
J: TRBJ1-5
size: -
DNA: TGCAGTGCTACGACAACAGGGAATCAGAATCAGCCCCAGCATTTT
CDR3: CSATTTGNQNQPQHF

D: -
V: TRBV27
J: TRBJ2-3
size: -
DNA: TGTGCCAGTAGCGCGAGGGGGACAGATACGCAGTATTTT
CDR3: CASSARGTDTQYF

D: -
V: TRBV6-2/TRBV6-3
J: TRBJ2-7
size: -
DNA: TGTGCCAGCAGAAAGACATCAGGGTACGAGCAGTACTTC
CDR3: CASRKTSGYEQYF

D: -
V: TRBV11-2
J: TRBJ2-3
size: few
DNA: TGTGCCAGCAGCTTGTATTCCCCAAGTACAGATACGCAGTATTTT
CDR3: CASSLYSPSTDTQYF

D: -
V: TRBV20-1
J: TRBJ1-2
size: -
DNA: TGCAGTGCTATCAACAGCTATGGCTACACCTTC
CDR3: CSAINSYGYTF

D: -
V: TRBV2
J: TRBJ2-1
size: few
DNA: TGTGCCACCAGCCTGACGGACCCCCCACAATACAGGGATGAGCAGTTCTTC
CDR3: CATSLTDPPQYRDEQFF

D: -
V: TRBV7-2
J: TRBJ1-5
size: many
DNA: TGTGCCAGCAGCCGCAAGGGGAATCAGCCCCAGCATTTT
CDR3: CASSRKGNQPQHF